Listed below are T cell receptor beta chains from one sample, sequenced in a study of beta chain features in type 1 diabetes. The assay was immunoSEQ multiplex PCR, and TCRdb's table has in-frame clones only and misses some. The repertoire holds some 700,000 clones, with about an eighth as singletons. The sample taken for sequencing was naive CD4+ T cells from blood. The receptors come from a man in his late teens or twenties with type 1 diabetes. Both conserved end residues are part of each CDR3. The D gene is left open where the match is weak. Clone size, where shown, is once, few, many, or a class for clones that have expanded.

few	TRBV5-1	-	TRBJ2-2	TGCGCCAGCAGCAGAGGAGGGAACACCGGGGAGCTGTTTTTT	CASSRGGNTGELFF
few	TRBV7-3	TRBD2	TRBJ2-3	TGTGCCAGCAGCTTAGTGGCTAGCGGGGCCACAGATACGCAGTATTTT	CASSLVASGATDTQYF
few	TRBV7-9	-	TRBJ1-2	TGTGCCAGCAGCCCCCGGCCCTTTGACGGGTATGGCTACACCTTC	CASSPRPFDGYGYTF
few	TRBV10-3	-	TRBJ1-2	TGTGCCGGCGGACAGTACGACTATGGCTACACCTTC	CAGGQYDYGYTF
-	TRBV7-2	-	TRBJ1-2	TGTGCCAGCAGCCCCCCCGAGGCAAACTATGGCTACACCTTC	CASSPPEANYGYTF
-	TRBV29-1	TRBD1	TRBJ1-5	TGCAGCGTTACCATCGCCGGGACAGTCAATCAGCCCCAGCATTTT	CSVTIAGTVNQPQHF
few	TRBV7-9	-	TRBJ2-1	TGTGCCAGCAGCCTAGACGGATCCTACAATGAGCAGTTCTTC	CASSLDGSYNEQFF
few	TRBV5-6	TRBD1	TRBJ1-6	TGTGCCAGCAGCTCCTTCCGGACAGGGATAAATTCACCCCTCCACTTT	CASSSFRTGINSPLHF
-	TRBV23-1	TRBD1	TRBJ2-1	TGCGCCAGCAGCAACAGGGGTCCCCACCGATACAATGAGCAGTTCTTC	CASSNRGPHRYNEQFF
-	TRBV30	-	TRBJ2-1	TGTGCCTGGGCGGGGGCCTCCTACAATGAGCAGTTCTTC	CAWAGASYNEQFF
-	TRBV30	-	TRBJ2-5	TGTGCCTGGAGTGTACTAAGTCAAGAGACCCAGTACTTC	CAWSVLSQETQYF
few	TRBV28	-	TRBJ2-1	TGTGCCAGCAGCCCTAGACTAGAGGGTGAGCAGTTCTTC	CASSPRLEGEQFF
-	TRBV25-1	-	TRBJ2-7	TGTGCCAGCAGTGGCCGGGACGCCAACGAGCAGTACTTC	CASSGRDANEQYF
few	TRBV14	-	TRBJ2-2	TGTGCCAGCAGCCAAGGCGGGACGAACACCGGGGAGCTGTTTTTT	CASSQGGTNTGELFF
few	TRBV5-1	TRBD1	TRBJ1-2	TGCGCCAGCAGCTTGGGGGACAGGGACTATGGCTACACCTTC	CASSLGDRDYGYTF
few	TRBV30	-	TRBJ1-4	TGTGCCTGGGGGCCGGCAACTAATGAAAAACTGTTTTTT	CAWGPATNEKLFF
few	TRBV30	-	TRBJ1-2	TGTGCCTGGAGTATCCCTCTTAGGGTCCAGTTTCGTTATGGCTACACCTTC	CAWSIPLRVQFRYGYTF
-	TRBV2	-	TRBJ2-7	TGTGCCAGCAGGGACGGACCCTACGAGCAGTACTTC	CASRDGPYEQYF
few	TRBV9	-	TRBJ1-4	TGTGCCAGCAGCGTAGGGGGACCCCTTTACGGTAATGAAAAACTGTTTTTT	CASSVGGPLYGNEKLFF
few	TRBV29-1	TRBD1	TRBJ1-6	TGCAGCGTAGTAGACGGACAGGGAGGGCCCCTCCACTTT	CSVVDGQGGPLHF
few	TRBV6-6	-	TRBJ2-6	TGTGCCAGCAGTTACAGCTCTGGGGCCAACGTCCTGACTTTC	CASSYSSGANVLTF
-	TRBV4-1	-	TRBJ1-2	TGCGCCAGCAGCCAGGACCATCCTAATTGGGTTGGCTACACCTTC	CASSQDHPNWVGYTF
few	TRBV4-1	TRBD1	TRBJ1-3	TGCGCCAGCAGCCCGGGGACAGGGTCTGGAAACACCATATATTTT	CASSPGTGSGNTIYF
few	TRBV2	TRBD1	TRBJ1-6	TGTGCCAGCGGTACAGGACAGGGGGATTCACCCCTCCACTTT	CASGTGQGDSPLHF
few	TRBV27	-	TRBJ1-3	TGTGCCAGCAGGGGAATTTTCTCTGGAAACACCATATATTTT	CASRGIFSGNTIYF
-	TRBV13	-	TRBJ2-3	TGTGCCAGCAGCCAAGGAGATACGCAGTATTTT	CASSQGDTQYF
few	TRBV28	TRBD2	TRBJ2-3	TGTGCCAGCAGTGAGGTGCCGACTAGCGGGGGGGATATAAGTTTT	CASSEVPTSGGDISF
-	TRBV7-9	TRBD1	TRBJ1-4	TGTGCCAGCAGCGATTCGACAGGGTGGTCTGAAAAACTGTTTTTT	CASSDSTGWSEKLFF
few	TRBV6-6	-	TRBJ1-3	TGTGCCAGCAGTCCAGGGCACGGAAACACCATATATTTT	CASSPGHGNTIYF
few	TRBV10-3	TRBD1	TRBJ2-5	TGTGCCATCAGTGAGGGGACAGTCCTGAAGACAAACTTGGAGACCCAGTACTTC	CAISEGTVLKTNLETQYF
-	TRBV29-1	-	TRBJ2-1	TGCAGCGCCGGAAGGGAGTTCTTC	CSAGREFF
-	TRBV5-1	TRBD1	TRBJ1-2	TGCGCCAGCAGCTTACCGGGACAGGGGTCTGGCTACACCTTC	CASSLPGQGSGYTF
-	TRBV11-2	-	TRBJ2-7	TGTGCCAGCAGCTTACTACTTTCCTACGAGCAGTACTTC	CASSLLLSYEQYF
few	TRBV7-9	TRBD1	TRBJ2-1	TGTGCCAGCAGCCAAACAGGGGGGTCCTACAATGAGCAGTTCTTC	CASSQTGGSYNEQFF
-	TRBV9	-	TRBJ2-3	TGTGCCAGCAGCCTGAGGACCATCCCAGATACGCAGTATTTT	CASSLRTIPDTQYF
few	TRBV5-1	-	TRBJ2-6	TGCGCCAGCAGCCCACTCACCGGGACTGAGGCCAACGTCCTGACTTTC	CASSPLTGTEANVLTF
few	TRBV2	-	TRBJ1-1	TGTGCCAGCCCCCGGCAGGGAGTGAACACTGAAGCTTTCTTT	CASPRQGVNTEAFF
-	TRBV4-1	-	TRBJ2-7	TGCGCCAGCAGCCAACGAGGTAGCCGTGGGTTAACCTACGAGCAGTACTTC	CASSQRGSRGLTYEQYF
few	TRBV6-1	TRBD2	TRBJ2-5	TGTGCCAGCAGTGGAGCGGGGGGACCCCAAGAGACCCAGTACTTC	CASSGAGGPQETQYF
-	TRBV11-2	-	TRBJ2-7	TGTGCCAGCAGCTCATGGCAGGGGAGCGGCGAGCAGTACTTC	CASSSWQGSGEQYF
few	TRBV20-1	-	TRBJ1-1	TGCAGTGCTACTCAGGGTAGTCAAGCTTTCTTT	CSATQGSQAFF
-	TRBV7-2	-	TRBJ1-4	TGTGCCAGCAGCCCACGGGTTGGCGTGGATGAAAAACTGTTTTTT	CASSPRVGVDEKLFF